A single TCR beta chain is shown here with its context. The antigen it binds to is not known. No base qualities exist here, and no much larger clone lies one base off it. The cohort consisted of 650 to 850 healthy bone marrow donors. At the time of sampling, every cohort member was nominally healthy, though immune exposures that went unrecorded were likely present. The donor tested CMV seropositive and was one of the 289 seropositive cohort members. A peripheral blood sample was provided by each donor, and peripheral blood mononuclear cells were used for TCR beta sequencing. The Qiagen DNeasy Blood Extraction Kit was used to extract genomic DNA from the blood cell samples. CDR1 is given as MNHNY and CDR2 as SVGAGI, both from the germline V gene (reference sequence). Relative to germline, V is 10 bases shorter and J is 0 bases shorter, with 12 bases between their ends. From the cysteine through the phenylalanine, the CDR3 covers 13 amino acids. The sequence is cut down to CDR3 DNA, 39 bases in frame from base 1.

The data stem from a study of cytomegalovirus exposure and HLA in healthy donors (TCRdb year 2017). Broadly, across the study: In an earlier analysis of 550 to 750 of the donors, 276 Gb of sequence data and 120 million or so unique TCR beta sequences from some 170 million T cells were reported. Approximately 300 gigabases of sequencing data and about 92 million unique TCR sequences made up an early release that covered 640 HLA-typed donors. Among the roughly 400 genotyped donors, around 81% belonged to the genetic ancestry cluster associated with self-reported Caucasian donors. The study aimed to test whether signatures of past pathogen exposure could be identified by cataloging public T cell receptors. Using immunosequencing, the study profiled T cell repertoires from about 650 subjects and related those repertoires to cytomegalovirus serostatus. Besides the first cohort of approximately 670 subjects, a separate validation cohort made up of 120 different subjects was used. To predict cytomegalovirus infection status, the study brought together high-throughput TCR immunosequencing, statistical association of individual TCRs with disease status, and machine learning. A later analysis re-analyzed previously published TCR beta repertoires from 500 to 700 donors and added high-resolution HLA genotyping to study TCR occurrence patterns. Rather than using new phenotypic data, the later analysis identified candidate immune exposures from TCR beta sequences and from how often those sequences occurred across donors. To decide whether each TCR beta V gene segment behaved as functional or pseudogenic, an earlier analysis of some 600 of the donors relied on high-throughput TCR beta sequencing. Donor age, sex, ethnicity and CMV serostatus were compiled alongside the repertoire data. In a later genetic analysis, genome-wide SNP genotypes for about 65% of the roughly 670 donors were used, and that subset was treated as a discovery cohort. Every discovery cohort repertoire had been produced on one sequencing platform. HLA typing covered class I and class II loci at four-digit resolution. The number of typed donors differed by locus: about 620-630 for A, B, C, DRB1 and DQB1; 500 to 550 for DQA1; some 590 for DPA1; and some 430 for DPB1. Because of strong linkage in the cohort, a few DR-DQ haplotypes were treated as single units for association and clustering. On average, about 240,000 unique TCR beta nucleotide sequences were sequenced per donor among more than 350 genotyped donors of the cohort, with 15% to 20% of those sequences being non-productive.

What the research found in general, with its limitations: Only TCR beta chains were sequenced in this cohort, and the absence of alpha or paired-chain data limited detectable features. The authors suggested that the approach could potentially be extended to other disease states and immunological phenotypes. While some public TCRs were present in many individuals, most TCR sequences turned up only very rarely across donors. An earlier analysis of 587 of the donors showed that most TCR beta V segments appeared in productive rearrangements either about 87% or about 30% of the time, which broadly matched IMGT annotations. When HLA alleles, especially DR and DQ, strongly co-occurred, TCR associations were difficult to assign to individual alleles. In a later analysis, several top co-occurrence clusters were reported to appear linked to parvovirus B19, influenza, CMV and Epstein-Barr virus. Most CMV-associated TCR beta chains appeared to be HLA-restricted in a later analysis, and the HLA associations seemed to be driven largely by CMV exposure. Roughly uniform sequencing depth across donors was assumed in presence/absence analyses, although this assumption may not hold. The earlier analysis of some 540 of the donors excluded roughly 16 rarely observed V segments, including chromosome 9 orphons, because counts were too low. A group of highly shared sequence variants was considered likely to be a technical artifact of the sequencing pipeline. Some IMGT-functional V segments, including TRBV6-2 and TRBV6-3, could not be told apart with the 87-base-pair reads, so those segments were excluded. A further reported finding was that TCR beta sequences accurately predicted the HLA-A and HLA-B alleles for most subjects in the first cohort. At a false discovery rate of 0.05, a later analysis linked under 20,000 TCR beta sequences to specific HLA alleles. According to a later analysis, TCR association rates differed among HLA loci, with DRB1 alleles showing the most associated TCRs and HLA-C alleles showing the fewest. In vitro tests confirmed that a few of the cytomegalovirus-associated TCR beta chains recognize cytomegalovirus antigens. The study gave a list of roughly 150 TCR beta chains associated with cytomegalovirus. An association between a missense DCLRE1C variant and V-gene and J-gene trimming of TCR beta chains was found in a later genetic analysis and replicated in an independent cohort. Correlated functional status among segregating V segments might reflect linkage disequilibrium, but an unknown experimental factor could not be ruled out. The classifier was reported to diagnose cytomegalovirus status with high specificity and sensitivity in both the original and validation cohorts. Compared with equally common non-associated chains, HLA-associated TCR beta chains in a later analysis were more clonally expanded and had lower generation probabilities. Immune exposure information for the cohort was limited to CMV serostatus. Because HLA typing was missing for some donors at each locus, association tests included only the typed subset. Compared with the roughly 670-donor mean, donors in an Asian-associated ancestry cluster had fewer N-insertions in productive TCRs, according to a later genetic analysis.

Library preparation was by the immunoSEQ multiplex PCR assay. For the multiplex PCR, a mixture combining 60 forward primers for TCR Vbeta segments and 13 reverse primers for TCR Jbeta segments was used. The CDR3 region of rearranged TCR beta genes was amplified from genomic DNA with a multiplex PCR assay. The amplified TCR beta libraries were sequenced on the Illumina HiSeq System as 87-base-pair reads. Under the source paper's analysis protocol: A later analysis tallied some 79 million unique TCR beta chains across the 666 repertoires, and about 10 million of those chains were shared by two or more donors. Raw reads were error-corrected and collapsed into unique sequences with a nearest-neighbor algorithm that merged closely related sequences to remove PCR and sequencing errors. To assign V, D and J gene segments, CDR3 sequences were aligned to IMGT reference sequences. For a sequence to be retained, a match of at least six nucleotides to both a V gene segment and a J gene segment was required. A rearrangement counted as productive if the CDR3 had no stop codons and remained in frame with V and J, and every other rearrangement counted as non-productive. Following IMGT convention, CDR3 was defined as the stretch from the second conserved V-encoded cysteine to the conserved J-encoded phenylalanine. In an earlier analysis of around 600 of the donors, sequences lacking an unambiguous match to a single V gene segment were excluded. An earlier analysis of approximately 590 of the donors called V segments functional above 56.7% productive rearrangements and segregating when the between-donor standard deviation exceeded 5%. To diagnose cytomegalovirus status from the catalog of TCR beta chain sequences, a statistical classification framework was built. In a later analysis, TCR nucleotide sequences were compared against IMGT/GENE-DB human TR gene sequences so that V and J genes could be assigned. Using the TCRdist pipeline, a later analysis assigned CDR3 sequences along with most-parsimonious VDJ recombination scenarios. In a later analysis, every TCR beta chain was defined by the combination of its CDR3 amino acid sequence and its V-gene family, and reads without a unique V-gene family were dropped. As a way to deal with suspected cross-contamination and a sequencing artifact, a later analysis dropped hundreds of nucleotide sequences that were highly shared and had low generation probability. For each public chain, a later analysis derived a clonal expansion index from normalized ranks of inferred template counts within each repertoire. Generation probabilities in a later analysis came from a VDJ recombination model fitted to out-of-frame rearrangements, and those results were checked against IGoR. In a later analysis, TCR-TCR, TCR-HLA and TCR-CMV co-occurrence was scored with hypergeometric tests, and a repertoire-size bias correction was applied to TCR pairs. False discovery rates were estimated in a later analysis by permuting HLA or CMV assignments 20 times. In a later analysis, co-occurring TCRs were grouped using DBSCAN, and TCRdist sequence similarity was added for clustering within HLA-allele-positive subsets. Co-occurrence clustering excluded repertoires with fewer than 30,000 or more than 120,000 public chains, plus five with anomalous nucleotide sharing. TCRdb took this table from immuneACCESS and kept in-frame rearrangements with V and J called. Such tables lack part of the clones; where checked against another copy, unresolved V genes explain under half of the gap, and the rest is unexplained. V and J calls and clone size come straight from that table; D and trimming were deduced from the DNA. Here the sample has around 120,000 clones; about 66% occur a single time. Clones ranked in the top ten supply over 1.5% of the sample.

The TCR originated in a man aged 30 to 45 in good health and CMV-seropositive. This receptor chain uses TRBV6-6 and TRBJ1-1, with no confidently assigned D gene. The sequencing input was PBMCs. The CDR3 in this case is CAIYDGMNTEAFF. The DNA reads TGTGCCATCTACGACGGGATGAACACTGAAGCTTTCTTT.